This T cell receptor beta chain was recovered during a study of blood T cell repertoires in COVID-19. The data were produced by immunoSEQ multiplex PCR, yet TCRdb's version contains in-frame clones alone and is incomplete. The table includes tens of thousands of clones, 91% detected once. Per the germline V gene, CDR1 is LNHDA and CDR2 is SQIVND (reference sequence). The CDR3 consists of 14 residues. V lost 8 bases to trimming and J lost 0 bases, with 11 bases between them. The chain links TRBV19 to TRBJ2-1, with no clear D. The receptor comes from a human donor in a cohort sampled during active COVID-19. Sequencing input: peripheral blood. CDR3 amino acids: CASGHPNSYNEQFF. The CDR3, as DNA: TGTGCCAGTGGGCATCCAAACTCCTACAATGAGCAGTTCTTC.